This is a list of T cell receptor beta chains from one sample in a study of blood T cell repertoires in COVID-19. Only in-frame clones appear in the TCRdb table, and some are missing; sequencing was by immunoSEQ multiplex PCR. The profile covers some 250,000 clones, with about 86% appearing a single time and under 2% taken by the ten largest. Sequenced: peripheral blood. All receptors come from a man aged 25 to 40 with active or convalescent COVID-19. Each CDR3 is given with its conserved first and last residue. The D gene is left open where the match is weak. Clone size is stated in some rows and not others, as once, few, many or a class when expanded.

cdr3_nt: TGTGCCAGCTCACCACCAGCGGGGGGGCGCACAGATACGCAGTATTTT
cdr3_aa: CASSPPAGGRTDTQYF
v_call: TRBV18
d_call: TRBD2
clone_size: -
j_call: TRBJ2-3

cdr3_nt: TGCGCCAGCAGCCCTCTAGCGGCAACGGGGGAGACCCAGTACTTC
cdr3_aa: CASSPLAATGETQYF
v_call: TRBV4-1
d_call: TRBD2
clone_size: -
j_call: TRBJ2-5

cdr3_nt: TGTGCCAGCAGGGGCAGGGGGCTTTCACCCCTCCACTTT
cdr3_aa: CASRGRGLSPLHF
v_call: TRBV6-5
d_call: TRBD1
clone_size: -
j_call: TRBJ1-6

cdr3_nt: TGTGCCAGCACTCAGGGGTACGAGCAGTACTTC
cdr3_aa: CASTQGYEQYF
v_call: TRBV27
d_call: -
clone_size: few
j_call: TRBJ2-7

cdr3_nt: TGTGCCACCAGCAGGCACAGGGGCACGAACAATGAGCAGTTCTTC
cdr3_aa: CATSRHRGTNNEQFF
v_call: TRBV15
d_call: TRBD1
clone_size: few
j_call: TRBJ2-1

cdr3_nt: TGCGCCAGCAGCTTGGGGGGACAGGGAGGGCACGAGCAGTACTTC
cdr3_aa: CASSLGGQGGHEQYF
v_call: TRBV5-1
d_call: TRBD1
clone_size: once
j_call: TRBJ2-7

cdr3_nt: TGCGCCAGCAACCCTAGCGGGGGACAAGAGACCCAGTACTTC
cdr3_aa: CASNPSGGQETQYF
v_call: TRBV5-1
d_call: TRBD2
clone_size: -
j_call: TRBJ2-5

cdr3_nt: TGTGCCAGCAGCCCCGGGGAGTACACTGAAGCTTTCTTT
cdr3_aa: CASSPGEYTEAFF
v_call: TRBV11-2
d_call: -
clone_size: -
j_call: TRBJ1-1

cdr3_nt: TGCGCCAGCAGCCCCATCGGGGAGCTGTTTTTT
cdr3_aa: CASSPIGELFF
v_call: TRBV10-2
d_call: -
clone_size: -
j_call: TRBJ2-2

cdr3_nt: TGTGCCAGCAGCAAACCGGGACAGAGAAATAGGGGGTTCAATCAGCCCCAGCATTTT
cdr3_aa: CASSKPGQRNRGFNQPQHF
v_call: TRBV21-1
d_call: -
clone_size: -
j_call: TRBJ1-5

cdr3_nt: TGTGCCAGCACTCCAACAGGGAGAGGTAATTCACCCCTCCACTTT
cdr3_aa: CASTPTGRGNSPLHF
v_call: TRBV7-8
d_call: -
clone_size: -
j_call: TRBJ1-6

cdr3_nt: TGTGCCAGTAGGCAGACAGTTAACTATGGCTACACCTTC
cdr3_aa: CASRQTVNYGYTF
v_call: TRBV19
d_call: -
clone_size: once
j_call: TRBJ1-2

cdr3_nt: TGTGCCAACACACCCCCGGGCGGGGGGGCGTACAATGAGCAGTTCTTC
cdr3_aa: CANTPPGGGAYNEQFF
v_call: TRBV27
d_call: TRBD2
clone_size: -
j_call: TRBJ2-1

cdr3_nt: TGTGCCAGCAGCGGGGGGGACCCGGGCAATGAGCAGTTCTTC
cdr3_aa: CASSGGDPGNEQFF
v_call: TRBV9
d_call: -
clone_size: once
j_call: TRBJ2-1

cdr3_nt: TGCGCCAGCAGCCAACTCCCTGGGGCCTTAGGTGGCTACGAGCAGTACTTC
cdr3_aa: CASSQLPGALGGYEQYF
v_call: TRBV4-1
d_call: -
clone_size: -
j_call: TRBJ2-7

cdr3_nt: TGCGCCAGCAGTGGAGGAAACTATGGCTACACCTTC
cdr3_aa: CASSGGNYGYTF
v_call: TRBV10-2
d_call: -
clone_size: -
j_call: TRBJ1-2

cdr3_nt: TGTGCCTGGAGTGTCACTGAAATCAATGAAGCTTTCTTT
cdr3_aa: CAWSVTEINEAFF
v_call: TRBV30
d_call: -
clone_size: once
j_call: TRBJ1-1

cdr3_nt: TGTGCCTGGAGTGTAGGTACCTACGCGGACACTGAAGCTTTCTTT
cdr3_aa: CAWSVGTYADTEAFF
v_call: TRBV30
d_call: -
clone_size: few
j_call: TRBJ1-1

cdr3_nt: TGCGCCAGCAGCTTGGTATCCGATGAGCAGTTCTTC
cdr3_aa: CASSLVSDEQFF
v_call: TRBV5-1
d_call: -
clone_size: -
j_call: TRBJ2-1